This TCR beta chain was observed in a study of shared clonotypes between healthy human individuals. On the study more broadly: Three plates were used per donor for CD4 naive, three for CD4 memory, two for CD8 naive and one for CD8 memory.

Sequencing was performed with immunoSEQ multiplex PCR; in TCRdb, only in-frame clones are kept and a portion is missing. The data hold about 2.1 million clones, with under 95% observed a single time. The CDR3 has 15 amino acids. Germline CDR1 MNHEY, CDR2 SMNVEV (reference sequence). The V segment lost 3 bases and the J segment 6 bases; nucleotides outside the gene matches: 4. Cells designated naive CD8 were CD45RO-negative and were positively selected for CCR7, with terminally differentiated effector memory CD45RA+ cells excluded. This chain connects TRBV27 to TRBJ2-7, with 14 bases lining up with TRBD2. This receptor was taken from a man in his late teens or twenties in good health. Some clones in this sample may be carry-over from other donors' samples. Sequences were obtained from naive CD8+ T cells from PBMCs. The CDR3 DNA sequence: TGTGCCAGCAGTTTCGGGACTAGCGGGGGCAGCGAGCAGTACTTC. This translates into CASSFGTSGGSEQYF.